These T cell receptor beta chains were read from a single sample in a study of shared clonotypes between healthy human individuals. Profiled with immunoSEQ multiplex PCR; TCRdb holds only in-frame clones, not every one. The profile shows around 2.5 million clones, roughly 93% of them singletons. Sequenced sample: naive CD4+ T cells from PBMCs. These TCRs come from a young man in good health. Some clones in this sample may be carry-over from other donors' samples. CDR3s include the opening cysteine and the closing phenylalanine or tryptophan. Fields, in order: CDR3 DNA, CDR3 protein, D gene, V gene, J gene, clone size. A D gene is named only where the DNA matches it firmly. Only some rows state a clone size, as once, few, many or a class for expanded clones.

CDR3nt: TGTGCCACCCGGAGGCTAGCGGGCCAAGAGACCCAGTACTTC
CDR3aa: CATRRLAGQETQYF
d_gene: TRBD2
v_gene: TRBV6-5
j_gene: TRBJ2-5
abundance: -

CDR3nt: TGCGCCAGCATCCCTACACAGGGCGAGACCCAGTACTTC
CDR3aa: CASIPTQGETQYF
d_gene: -
v_gene: TRBV5-1
j_gene: TRBJ2-5
abundance: -

CDR3nt: TGTGCCAGCAGCTTCCGAGGGACTAGCGGGGGGGTCTACTACGAGCAGTACTTC
CDR3aa: CASSFRGTSGGVYYEQYF
d_gene: TRBD2
v_gene: TRBV7-2
j_gene: TRBJ2-7
abundance: -

CDR3nt: TGTGCCTGGAATAGGTGGATAGCGGGAAAAAACATTCAGTACTTC
CDR3aa: CAWNRWIAGKNIQYF
d_gene: TRBD2
v_gene: TRBV30
j_gene: TRBJ2-4
abundance: -

CDR3nt: TGTGCCAGCAGCCGGGTAGCGGGAGGTCAAGAGACCCAGTACTTC
CDR3aa: CASSRVAGGQETQYF
d_gene: TRBD2
v_gene: TRBV7-3
j_gene: TRBJ2-5
abundance: -

CDR3nt: TGTGCCAGCAGCGTAGGTCCCCGACTAGCGGGCCTCTACGAGCAGTACTTC
CDR3aa: CASSVGPRLAGLYEQYF
d_gene: TRBD2
v_gene: TRBV9
j_gene: TRBJ2-7
abundance: once

CDR3nt: TGTGCCAGCTCACCTACACTTAACACTGAAGCTTTCTTT
CDR3aa: CASSPTLNTEAFF
d_gene: -
v_gene: TRBV18
j_gene: TRBJ1-1
abundance: -

CDR3nt: TGTGCCAGCAGTTCCTCAGGGTTTTACGAGCAGTACTTC
CDR3aa: CASSSSGFYEQYF
d_gene: -
v_gene: TRBV27
j_gene: TRBJ2-7
abundance: -

CDR3nt: TGTGCCAGCAGTTTAGGTTCTGGGGCCAGCTATGGCTACACCTTC
CDR3aa: CASSLGSGASYGYTF
d_gene: -
v_gene: TRBV28
j_gene: TRBJ1-2
abundance: -

CDR3nt: TGTGCCAGCAGCCAAGGGCCGGTCCAGCCCCAGCATTTT
CDR3aa: CASSQGPVQPQHF
d_gene: -
v_gene: TRBV14
j_gene: TRBJ1-5
abundance: -

CDR3nt: TGCAGCGTTGATGGATTAGCGGGTGACGGAGAGCAGTTCTTC
CDR3aa: CSVDGLAGDGEQFF
d_gene: TRBD2
v_gene: TRBV29-1
j_gene: TRBJ2-1
abundance: -

CDR3nt: TGCGCCAGCACATGGACTGGATACACAGATACGCAGTATTTT
CDR3aa: CASTWTGYTDTQYF
d_gene: -
v_gene: TRBV5-1
j_gene: TRBJ2-3
abundance: -

CDR3nt: TGTGCCAGCAGTTTCAGGGACAGGGCGGGTGTCCACGAGCAGTACTTC
CDR3aa: CASSFRDRAGVHEQYF
d_gene: TRBD1
v_gene: TRBV27
j_gene: TRBJ2-7
abundance: -

CDR3nt: TGCGCCAGCAGCCCCATGATGGCCTACGAGCAGTACTTC
CDR3aa: CASSPMMAYEQYF
d_gene: -
v_gene: TRBV5-1
j_gene: TRBJ2-7
abundance: once

CDR3nt: TGTGCCATCAGTGATCCCCAGCGGGAGACTTTCGGGGAGACCCAGTACTTC
CDR3aa: CAISDPQRETFGETQYF
d_gene: TRBD2
v_gene: TRBV10-3
j_gene: TRBJ2-5
abundance: -

CDR3nt: TGTGCCAGCAGCTTTTCCCGTGGGGGCCGTATGAATGAGCAGTTCTTC
CDR3aa: CASSFSRGGRMNEQFF
d_gene: -
v_gene: TRBV7-6
j_gene: TRBJ2-1
abundance: -